Following are 20 T cell receptor beta chains from one sample sequenced in a study of blood T cells in healthy people across ages. Primed by a sample-barcoded 5' primer and a J-beta primer mix, a second PCR proceeded for roughly 6 to 12 cycles. MiXCR, applied by TCRdb to the 5' RACE reads, yields one record per CDR3 protein. Among about 930,000 distinct CDR3 sequences listed, about 27% were seen once. These data also formed part of another study, on T cells of mothers and their children.

Sequencing was done on a sample of blood. The receptor set was obtained from a woman aged 40 to 55 in good health.

This clonotype was counted many times. At one boundary the junction diverges from the germline segment, which might be a read error. This chain joins TRBV7-7 and TRBJ2-1, with D possibly TRBD2 on 7 matching bases. CDR1 and CDR2 from the germline V gene are SSHAT and FNYEAQ (reference sequence). The CDR3 length is 15 residues. In nucleotides, the CDR3 is TGTGCTAGCAGCTTAGACGCGGGGGCTCTACGCGAGCAGTTCTTC. Protein product: CASSLDAGALREQFF.

The chain is built from TRBV27 and TRBJ2-2, with unresolved D. This CDR3 is 13 amino acids long. Between the trimmed V and J ends, which lost 8 bases and 1 base, there was a span of 8 bases. The germline V gene has CDR1 MNHEY and CDR2 SMNVEV (reference sequence). CDR3 coding DNA: TGTGCCAGCGGACGGCAGAACACCGGGGAGCTGTTTTTT. It is translated as CASGRQNTGELFF.

The chain has TRBV21-1 and TRBJ2-3. TRBV21-1 is classified as a pseudogene. The CDR3 has 12 residues. This CDR3 reads CTSSLGTDTQYF. CDR3 nucleotide sequence: TGTACCAGCAGTCTTGGCACAGATACGCAGTATTTT.

Many counts were recorded for this clonotype. CDR3 sequence: CSVEGDRNIQYF. As DNA, the CDR3 is TGCAGCGTTGAGGGGGACCGTAACATTCAGTACTTC. This chain joins TRBV29-1 and TRBJ2-4; D possibly uses TRBD1 or TRBD2 (5 bases each). Trimming left V 3 bases short and J 7 bases short, with 10 bases between. This CDR3 is 12 amino acids long. Germline lookup yields CDR1 SQVTM and CDR2 ANQGSEA.

This clonotype was recorded many times. The chain joins TRBV20-1 to TRBJ2-1, with D possibly TRBD2 on 6 matching bases. Germline CDR1 and CDR2: DFQATT and SNEGSKA (reference sequence). The V and J ends lost 1 base and 4 bases respectively, with 14 bases between them. The CDR3 length is 15 residues. CDR3 DNA sequence: TGCAGTGCTAGAGTTCAGGAGGGGATTTACAATGAGCAGTTCTTC. Encoded protein: CSARVQEGIYNEQFF.

This clonotype was counted only a few times. This rearrangement joins TRBV7-9 to TRBJ1-5, with unresolved D. The V and J ends lost 4 bases and 5 bases respectively, with 6 bases between them. The CDR3 loop spans 12 amino acids. Germline CDR1 and CDR2: SEHNR and FQNEAQ (reference sequence). CDR3 DNA: TGTGCCAGCAGCTCCTCCTATCAGCCCCAGCATTTT. Translation gives CASSSSYQPQHF.

The J gene is TRBJ2-2, the V gene TRBV7-2; no definite D call. CDR1 is SGHTA and CDR2 is FQGNSA in the germline V gene. The CDR3 has 14 residues. Trimming took off 2 bases at V and 6 bases at J, with 10 bases between the two ends. The CDR3 loop is CASSLTGAAGELFF. The CDR3 DNA is TGTGCCAGCAGCTTAACTGGTGCGGCCGGGGAGCTGTTTTTT.

This chain uses TRBV10-3 with TRBJ2-4, with D perhaps being TRBD1 or TRBD2 (5 bases each). The J call may not be correct, given that the DNA end is closer to TRBJ2-7. This CDR3 is built from 14 residues. Germline-derived CDR1 and CDR2 are ENHRY and SYGVKD. In nucleotides, the CDR3 is TGTGCCATCAGGGGCCAGGGACGGACCTACGAGCAGTACTTC. Residues: CAIRGQGRTYEQYF.

This clonotype has more than one count but fewer than ten. The chain carries TRBV28 and TRBJ2-1; D is undetermined. The V end was cut by 6 bases, the J end by 12 bases, with 12 bases between. This CDR3 is 11 amino acids long. Germline V gives CDR1 MDHEN, CDR2 SYDVKM. The DNA for the CDR3 is TGTGCCAGCAGATCGTATGGGTCGCAGTTCTTC. It encodes CASRSYGSQFF. Based on the CDR3 plus reference TRBV28 and TRBJ2-1, the full variable domain is DVKVTQSSRYLVKRTGEKVFLECVQDMDHENMFWYRQDPGLGLRLIYFSYDVKMKEKGDIPEGYSVSREKKERFSLILESASTNQTSMYLCASRSYGSQFFGPGTRLTVL.

CDR3 DNA sequence: TGTGCCAGCATCCCAAGGGGGTTTAGCCAGCCCCAGCATTTT. Protein sequence: CASIPRGFSQPQHF. The chain couples TRBV27 to TRBJ1-5, with D tentatively TRBD1 (6 bases). With 7 bases removed from V and 7 bases from J, the gap between germline ends came to 17 bases. CDR3 length equals 14 residues. Per the germline V gene, CDR1 is MNHEY and CDR2 is SMNVEV (reference sequence).

There are many counts of this clonotype. The V gene is TRBV5-1, the J gene TRBJ2-7, with 10 nucleotides matching TRBD1. CDR3 length: 15 residues. V was pared by 0 bases and J by 5 bases, with 5 bases of the junction left unmatched. CDR1 and CDR2 (germline): SGHRS, YFSETQ. The DNA for the CDR3 is TGCGCCAGCAGCTTGGCCCCAGGACAGGGGGACGAGCAGTACTTC. This encodes CASSLAPGQGDEQYF.

To note about this clonotype: With a much larger clone just one base away, this may be a read error. V and J are TRBV28 and TRBJ2-5; D is undetermined. The J call is doubtful: the DNA matches TRBJ2-7 better. The CDR3 has 12 residues. Per germline, CDR1 MDHEN and CDR2 SYDVKM. CDR3 coding DNA: TGTGCCAGCAGTTTAACCGTTCCCGAGCAGTACTTC. This translates into CASSLTVPEQYF.

In this sample, this clonotype turned up a few times. The chain links TRBV6-2 or TRBV6-3 to TRBJ2-2, with D unresolved. CDR3 length equals 14 residues. V gave up 6 bases and J gave up 6 bases, with 14 bases separating them. Germline assignment: CDR1 MNHEY and CDR2 SVGEGT. The DNA for the CDR3 is TGTGCCAGCAGGGACCCCGTAAGGCCCGGGGAGCTGTTTTTT. This translates into CASRDPVRPGELFF.

This clonotype appeared a few times. This may arise from a read error, as a much more abundant clone is one base away. The chain carries TRBV29-1 and TRBJ1-2; D is perhaps TRBD1 (5 bases). V was trimmed by 6 bases and J by 8 bases, leaving 13 bases between them. Germline V gene lookup returns CDR1 SQVTM and CDR2 ANQGSEA. This CDR3 contains 11 residues. This chain's CDR3 is CSVDSRPGYTF. CDR3 nucleotide sequence: TGCAGCGTCGACAGTCGCCCGGGCTACACCTTC. Supplemented by reference TRBV29-1 and TRBJ1-2, the full variable domain reads SAVISQKPSRDICQRGTSLTIQCQVDSQVTMMFWYRQQPGQSLTLIATANQGSEATYESGFVIDKFPISRPNLTFSTLTVSNMSPEDSSIYLCSVDSRPGYTFGSGTRLTVV.

This clonotype was counted ten times or more. The chain couples TRBV10-3 to TRBJ2-1; D call uncertain. V was clipped by 4 bases and J by 9 bases, with 19 bases between them. Germline CDR1 ENHRY, CDR2 SYGVKD. This CDR3 is built from 15 residues. In DNA form, the CDR3 reads TGTGCCATCAGTGTGGGTTTTCTGAGCAACGGTGAGCAGTTCTTC. Its translation is CAISVGFLSNGEQFF.

Concerning this clonotype: This may be a read error: a much more frequent sequence differs by one nucleotide. The V gene is TRBV7-2, the J gene TRBJ1-1; D gene unclear. Trimming cost V 6 bases and J 1 base, with 12 bases left between them. Germline-derived CDR1 and CDR2 are SGHTA and FQGNSA. This CDR3 has 14 residues. CDR3 sequence: CASRYARGNTEAFF. For the CDR3, the DNA is TGTGCCAGCAGGTACGCCCGGGGGAACACTGAAGCTTTCTTT.

This clonotype was counted between two and nine times. J is TRBJ2-1 and V is TRBV7-2; TRBD1 matches at 7 bases. V gave up 5 bases and J gave up 2 bases; unmatched junction bases: 6. The CDR3 has 15 residues. Looked up from germline, CDR1 is SGHTA and CDR2 is FQGNSA. This chain's CDR3 is CASSPEGGAYNEQFF. The CDR3 nucleotides read TGTGCCAGCAGCCCCGAAGGGGGCGCCTACAATGAGCAGTTCTTC.

This clonotype was counted between two and nine times. This chain connects TRBV2 to TRBJ1-2; D is undetermined. The CDR3 sequence is 13 residues long. The V end lost 1 base, the J end lost 4 bases, and 7 bases lay between the germline ends. Germline CDR1 SNHLY, CDR2 FYNNEI. In nucleotides, the CDR3 is TGTGCCAGCAGTGAAGTAGCCCTCTATGGCTACACCTTC. It is translated as CASSEVALYGYTF.

The chain recombines TRBV18 with TRBJ1-6; D possibly corresponds to TRBD1 (5 bases). Between the trimmed V and J ends, which lost 6 bases and 7 bases, there was a span of 16 bases. The CDR3 consists of 15 residues. Germline loops: CDR1 KGHSH, CDR2 LQKENI. For the CDR3, the DNA is TGTGCCAGCTCGCTGGTGGGCAGGGTAAATTCACCCCTCCACTTT. It specifies CASSLVGRVNSPLHF.

The chain has TRBV5-1 and TRBJ2-1; 9 bases line up with TRBD2. With V trimmed by 0 bases and J by 8 bases, 12 bases remained unmatched. The CDR3 consists of 17 residues. Germline V gives CDR1 SGHRS, CDR2 YFSETQ. The CDR3, as DNA: TGCGCCAGCAGCTTGGATCCAGCGGGGGGCCCGTTTGATGAGCAGTTCTTC. It yields the protein CASSLDPAGGPFDEQFF.